This T cell receptor beta chain is from a study of T cells in women clearing cervical HPV infection (dated by TCRdb to between 2018 and 2020). Context from the whole study: Cases were about two dozen women with histologically confirmed HPV16-related CIN3 or worse, including a couple of invasive cancers. Among cases, blood sampling occurred a median of about 150 days after lesion detection, with an interquartile range of roughly 85 to 210 days. The parent cohort enrolled 10,049 women aged 18 or older in Guanacaste, Costa Rica, in about 1992 to 1995 and followed the women for six to eight years. Since HLA typing was available for only a few women, HLA type could not be ruled out as a confounder. Five blinded duplicates per group were added as quality controls, so that roughly 60 samples were obtained: around 50 participants and 10 replicates. The exploratory proof-of-principle case-control study was nested within the Guanacaste HPV Natural History Study in Costa Rica and compared TCR repertoires across cervical HPV16 outcomes. Blood from cases was collected at the visit where the lesion was first found, while blood from controls was collected once the infection could no longer be detected. The roughly 23 controls were women who cleared a single incident HPV16 infection within 12 months without developing precancer or cancer. Cases and controls were matched on age within five years and on year of sample collection. Cases had a median age of around 34 years compared with 38 for controls, and baseline characteristics showed no significant differences between the groups.

Every participant had a single incident cervical HPV16 infection, and prevalent HPV16 infections were excluded. Cervical HPV DNA was detected by MY09/MY11 PCR and genotyped by dot-blot hybridization. Approximately 16 mL of heparinized blood were centrifuged, and the buffy coat was aliquoted, frozen at -30°C, then stored at -80°C. Genomic DNA was extracted from buffy coat specimens using QIAGEN kits. Unmatched junction bases come to 4, with V trimmed by 0 bases and J by 3 bases. CDR1 and CDR2 are drawn from the germline V gene: SGHDN, FVKESK. Reading from cysteine to phenylalanine, the CDR3 counts 16 amino acids. The CDR3 was read in part: 39 bases, with the frame set at base 1. In the case of this clone: Its antigen is not yet known. The CDR3 end falls 3 residues outside the read, so it is completed with the germline J gene.

What the research found in general, with its limitations: Cases had lower TRBV6-7 relative abundance than controls (about 0.1% versus 0.15%; Bonferroni P = 0.0008). By combining richness with V gene abundances, random forest classifiers separated cases from controls with an estimated AUC of less than 0.85. The cross-sectional design could not show whether associations preceded infection or resulted from it; effector/memory subsets and HPV-specific T cells were not isolated. Because T-cell numbers per sample were unknown, differences in richness could reflect varying T-cell content rather than repertoire biology. TCR repertoire richness was significantly higher in CIN3+ cases than in controls across sequencing depths, while evenness did not differ.

TCR beta CDR3 regions were amplified by multiplex PCR from an average of roughly 1.1 ug genomic DNA per sample using the immunoSEQ assay. Primer bias was corrected in the assay by using a complete synthetic TCR repertoire to establish an amplification baseline. The amplicons were sequenced using the Illumina platform. In the authors' own workflow: Error correction of the sequences involved clustering with frequency ratios plus a modified nearest-neighbor algorithm, after which the sequences were analyzed in the immunoSEQ Analyzer using IMGT gene definitions. TCR richness and evenness were averaged over 20 rarefaction repeats at each rarefaction depth, excluding samples with fewer sequences than the depth. V, D and J gene relative abundances were compared between groups with Wilcoxon rank sum tests, applying FDR correction. An intraclass correlation of about 96% for TCR richness and an average of roughly 83% across some 66 gene segments were obtained from the blinded duplicates. The table was pulled from immuneACCESS by TCRdb, which kept in-frame rearrangements only. Such tables lose some clones; where checked, under half of the loss comes from unresolved V genes, and the rest has no known cause. V and J calls and clone size follow that table, whereas D and trimming were derived from the DNA. The sample's own table lists about 27,000 clones. The ten biggest clones cover roughly 10% of the sample.

Sequencing was performed on blood buffy coat. The receptor chain draws on TRBV14 and TRBJ2-7; TRBD2 fits 11 bases in the junction. The sequence came from a woman aged 18 to 75 with a cervical HPV16 infection that either progressed to CIN3+ or cleared (not recorded which). The CDR3 reads CASSQDRLAGSYEQYF. The CDR3 DNA, read in part, is TGTGCCAGCAGCCAAGACAGACTAGCGGGGAGCTACGAG.